The 25 T cell receptor beta chains below were found in one sample sequenced in a study of blood T cell repertoires in COVID-19. TCRdb keeps only in-frame clones here, not all; method: immunoSEQ multiplex PCR. The sample carries about 80,000 clones, roughly 80% recorded once. Sequencing was done on a sample of peripheral blood. These receptors were taken from a woman aged 70-85 years with acute or convalescent COVID-19.

CDR3 nucleotides: TGTGCCAGCAGCCGGGGGGAGTACGAGCAGTACTTC. Its protein product is CASSRGEYEQYF. The chain uses TRBV5-4 and TRBJ2-7, with TRBD2 matching over 7 bases. V shed 4 bases and J 4 bases; nucleotides not matched to a gene: 2. This CDR3 is built from 12 residues. Germline V lookup: CDR1 SGHNT, CDR2 YYREEE (reference sequence).

This chain joins TRBV5-1 and TRBJ2-5; TRBD1 matches 7 bases. The CDR3 has 13 amino acids. Germline values: CDR1 SGHRS, CDR2 YFSETQ. The trim removed 3 bases at V and 1 base at J, leaving 0 bases unmatched. CDR3 protein: CASSWDSQETQYF. DNA for the CDR3: TGCGCCAGCAGCTGGGACAGCCAAGAGACCCAGTACTTC.

This CDR3 reads CASSLYGLAASYEQYF. CDR3 in DNA: TGTGCCAGCAGCTTATACGGACTAGCGGCCTCCTACGAGCAGTACTTC. The V gene is TRBV7-2, the J gene TRBJ2-7, with 10 bases fitting TRBD2. Germline V gene sequence: CDR1 SGHTA, CDR2 FQGNSA. After removal of 2 bases from V and 0 bases from J, the junction contained 4 bases not matched to a gene. The CDR3 has 16 amino acids.

This clone was observed a handful of times. The V gene is TRBV5-5, the J gene TRBJ2-7, with 7 bases matching TRBD1. There are 14 residues in the CDR3. The trim removed 0 bases at V and 3 bases at J, leaving 3 bases unmatched. Germline-derived CDR1 and CDR2 are SGHKS and YYEKEE (reference sequence). The CDR3 spells CASSLGQGIYEQYF. CDR3 DNA: TGTGCCAGCAGCTTGGGACAGGGAATCTACGAGCAGTACTTC.

The rearrangement links TRBV6-1 to TRBJ1-4; D is unresolved. The CDR3 contains 16 residues. The ends were cut back, 3 bases at V and 0 bases at J, with 11 bases in the middle. Germline V lookup: CDR1 MNHNS, CDR2 SASEGT. The CDR3 DNA is TGTGCCAGCAGTGACCTTGGGGAGTCAACTAATGAAAAACTGTTTTTT. Translation gives CASSDLGESTNEKLFF.

J is TRBJ2-3 and V is TRBV4-1; TRBD2 matches at 14 bases. The trim removed 2 bases at V and 6 bases at J, leaving 7 bases unmatched. The CDR3 spans 17 residues. The V gene's germline CDR1 is MGHRA and CDR2 YSYEKL. The CDR3 DNA sequence: TGCGCCAGCAGCCAACCTGGGACTAGCGGGAGACGCGATACGCAGTATTTT. Translated, it gives CASSQPGTSGRRDTQYF.

The table lists this clone with a count of one. V and J are TRBV10-3 and TRBJ2-2; possibly TRBD1 for D (5 bases). The CDR3 length is 16 residues. Germline V gene sequence: CDR1 ENHRY, CDR2 SYGVKD. The V and J ends lost 5 bases and 5 bases respectively, with 18 bases between them. The CDR3 loop reads CAISQQDALGTGELFF. The CDR3 DNA follows: TGTGCCATCAGTCAACAGGACGCCTTAGGAACCGGGGAGCTGTTTTTT.

This rearrangement joins TRBV5-1 to TRBJ2-3, with D unclear. The CDR3 totals 15 residues. Trimming removed 0 bases from V and 5 bases from J, with 13 bases in between. Germline V gene data show CDR1 as SGHRS and CDR2 as YFSETQ. The CDR3 nucleotides read TGCGCCAGCAGCTTGGGCTCAGGATCCAAAGATACGCAGTATTTT. Its translation: CASSLGSGSKDTQYF.

This chain links TRBV19 with TRBJ1-4; D gene uncertain. Trimming pared 6 bases from V and 0 bases from J, leaving 11 bases between. The CDR3 sequence is 15 residues long. The V gene's germline CDR1 is LNHDA and CDR2 SQIVND (reference sequence). The CDR3 loop reads CASSSASATNEKLFF. For the CDR3, the DNA is TGTGCCAGTAGCTCCGCGAGCGCAACTAATGAAAAACTGTTTTTT.

This chain joins TRBV7-8 and TRBJ2-7; D might be TRBD1 (5 bases). The CDR3 is 13 amino acids. Germline V CDR1 and CDR2: SGHVS, FQNEAQ. V dropped 1 base and J dropped 5 bases, with 9 bases sitting between them. The CDR3 DNA reads as TGTGCCAGCAGCTTAGATTCAGGGAACGAGCAGTACTTC. This gives the protein CASSLDSGNEQYF.

The V call is TRBV19, the J call TRBJ2-1, with TRBD2 matching 9 bases. V shed 5 bases and J 1 base; nucleotides not matched to a gene: 9. This CDR3 has 17 residues. Germline values: CDR1 LNHDA, CDR2 SQIVND (reference sequence). CDR3 in amino acids: CASSDTSGPFSYNEQFF. The CDR3 DNA follows: TGTGCCAGTAGTGATACTAGCGGGCCCTTTTCCTACAATGAGCAGTTCTTC.

The CDR3: CAWSVPDREWGEQFF. The CDR3 DNA follows: TGTGCCTGGAGTGTACCGGACCGGGAATGGGGTGAGCAGTTCTTC. This rearrangement joins TRBV30 to TRBJ2-1, with D perhaps TRBD2 (5 bases). Germline CDR1 reads GTSNPN; CDR2 reads SVGIG (reference sequence). The CDR3 covers 15 residues. V lost 0 bases to trimming and J lost 9 bases, with 18 bases between them.

This chain links TRBV7-2 with TRBJ2-7, with D uncertain. Per germline, CDR1 SGHTA and CDR2 FQGNSA. V lost 3 bases to trimming and J lost 1 base, with 13 bases between them. CDR3 length equals 15 residues. CDR3 in amino acids: CASSFSIFSSYEQYF. In DNA, the CDR3 is TGTGCCAGCAGCTTCTCTATCTTCTCATCCTACGAGCAGTACTTC.

This chain links TRBV7-2 with TRBJ2-5, with 7 bases aligning to TRBD1. CDR3 size: 15 residues. Trimming removed 1 base from V and 3 bases from J; junction bases left unmatched: 5. Germline V gene sequence: CDR1 SGHTA, CDR2 FQGNSA. In DNA, the CDR3 is TGTGCCAGCAGCTTAGGCCGACAGGGCAAAGAGACCCAGTACTTC. This translates into CASSLGRQGKETQYF.

V is TRBV7-8 and J is TRBJ1-2; tentative D call: TRBD1 (5 bases). The CDR3 spans 17 residues. The ends were cut back, 3 bases at V and 5 bases at J, with 22 bases in the middle. From germline, CDR1 is SGHVS and CDR2 FQNEAQ. CDR3 nucleotides: TGTGCCAGCAGCTTTCAGGGTGTGGGGATTGCGGGGTATGGCTACACCTTC. Translating gives CASSFQGVGIAGYGYTF.

The V call is TRBV24-1, the J call TRBJ2-1; 8 bases map to TRBD2. There are 16 residues in the CDR3. Germline CDR1 KGHDR, CDR2 SFDVKD. Unmatched junction bases numbered 3, after V lost 3 bases and J lost 0 bases. The CDR3 nucleotides read TGTGCCACCAGTGATGCAAGCGGGGGCTCCTACAATGAGCAGTTCTTC. Translated: CATSDASGGSYNEQFF.

The chain couples TRBV3-1 (or the pseudogene TRBV3-2) to TRBJ2-3; TRBD2 matches at 9 bases. The length of the CDR3 is 15 residues. With V trimmed by 1 base and J by 6 bases, 5 bases remained unmatched. Germline V gene data show CDR1 as LGHDT and CDR2 as YNNKEL (reference sequence). CDR3 sequence (DNA): TGTGCCAGCAGCCAAGTGAGCCTAGCGGGGGATACGCAGTATTTT. It encodes CASSQVSLAGDTQYF.

The chain is built from TRBV25-1 and TRBJ2-1; D is unresolved. This CDR3 spans 12 amino acids. With 1 base removed from V and 12 bases from J, the gap between germline ends came to 10 bases. Looked up from germline, CDR1 is MGHDK and CDR2 is SYGVNS. The DNA for the CDR3 is TGTGCCAGCAGTGAATCACAAATTGGGCAGTTCTTC. It codes for CASSESQIGQFF.

The rearrangement uses TRBV19 and TRBJ2-1; D remains ambiguous. Trimming removed 3 bases from V and 6 bases from J, with 9 bases in between. CDR3 length: 13 residues. The V gene's germline CDR1 is LNHDA and CDR2 SQIVND (reference sequence). This CDR3 reads CASSIANSNEQFF. The CDR3 DNA reads TGTGCCAGTAGTATTGCGAACAGCAATGAGCAGTTCTTC.

There are a few counts of this clone. The chain joins TRBV5-1 to TRBJ1-1; D call uncertain. Germline values: CDR1 SGHRS, CDR2 YFSETQ. V was clipped by 5 bases and J by 3 bases, with 14 bases between them. This CDR3 has 14 residues. This CDR3 reads CASSLVGGDTEAFF. The CDR3 DNA reads as TGCGCCAGCAGTCTTGTGGGAGGCGACACTGAAGCTTTCTTT.

The genes are TRBV19 and TRBJ2-5; a weak D match, TRBD2 (6 bases). Germline CDR1 is LNHDA and CDR2 is SQIVND (reference sequence). The CDR3 is 15 amino acids. V lost 4 bases, J lost 1 base, and 13 bases lay in between. CDR3 DNA: TGTGCCAGTAGTACCCTTCGGGGGTCCCAAGAGACCCAGTACTTC. Protein: CASSTLRGSQETQYF.

This rearrangement joins TRBV4-1 to TRBJ2-5; D is perhaps TRBD1 (6 bases). The CDR3 covers 14 residues. The germline gives CDR1 MGHRA, CDR2 YSYEKL. V was cut by 0 bases and J by 5 bases, with 10 bases left in between. The CDR3 loop is CASSQDGQIETQYF. As DNA, the CDR3 is TGCGCCAGCAGCCAAGATGGACAGATCGAGACCCAGTACTTC.

This clone was seen more than once but under ten times. V gene TRBV9 combines with J gene TRBJ2-3; D not certain. The germline V gene encodes CDR1 SGDLS and CDR2 YYNGEE. Trimming pared 5 bases from V and 6 bases from J, leaving 19 bases between. The CDR3 length is 15 residues. CDR3 DNA sequence: TGTGCCAGCAGTCCAGACTCCCGAATGATCGATACGCAGTATTTT. Its protein product is CASSPDSRMIDTQYF.

The J gene is TRBJ2-1, the V gene TRBV7-8, with 11 bases aligning to TRBD2. This CDR3 is built from 19 residues. Per the germline V gene, CDR1 is SGHVS and CDR2 is FQNEAQ. Germline trimming cut 5 bases from V and 4 bases from J; bases unmatched to any gene: 16. CDR3 residues: CASSPRPAIAGGSYNEQFF. The CDR3, as DNA: TGTGCCAGCAGCCCGAGGCCCGCCATAGCGGGAGGGAGTTACAATGAGCAGTTCTTC.

The genes are TRBV3-1 (or the pseudogene TRBV3-2) and TRBJ1-5, with D uncertain. The CDR3 is 13 residues long. CDR1 is LGHDT and CDR2 is YNNKEL in the germline V gene (reference sequence). V lost 2 bases, J lost 4 bases, and 6 bases lay in between. The CDR3: CASSQFSNQPQHF. CDR3 DNA: TGTGCCAGCAGCCAATTTTCAAATCAGCCCCAGCATTTT.